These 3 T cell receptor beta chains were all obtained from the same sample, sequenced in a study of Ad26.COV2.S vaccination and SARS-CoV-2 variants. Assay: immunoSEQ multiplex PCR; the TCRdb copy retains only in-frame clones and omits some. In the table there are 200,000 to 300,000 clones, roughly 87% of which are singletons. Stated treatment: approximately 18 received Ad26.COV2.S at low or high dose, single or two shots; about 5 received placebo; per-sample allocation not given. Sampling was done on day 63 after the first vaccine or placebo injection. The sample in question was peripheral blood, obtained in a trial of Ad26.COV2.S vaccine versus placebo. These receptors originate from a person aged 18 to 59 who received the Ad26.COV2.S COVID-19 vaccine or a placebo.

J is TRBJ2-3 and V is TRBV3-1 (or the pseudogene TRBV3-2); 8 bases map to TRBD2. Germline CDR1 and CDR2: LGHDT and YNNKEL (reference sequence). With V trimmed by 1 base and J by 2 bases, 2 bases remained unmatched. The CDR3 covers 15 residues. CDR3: CASSQVAGNTDTQYF. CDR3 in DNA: TGTGCCAGCAGCCAAGTAGCGGGGAACACAGATACGCAGTATTTT.

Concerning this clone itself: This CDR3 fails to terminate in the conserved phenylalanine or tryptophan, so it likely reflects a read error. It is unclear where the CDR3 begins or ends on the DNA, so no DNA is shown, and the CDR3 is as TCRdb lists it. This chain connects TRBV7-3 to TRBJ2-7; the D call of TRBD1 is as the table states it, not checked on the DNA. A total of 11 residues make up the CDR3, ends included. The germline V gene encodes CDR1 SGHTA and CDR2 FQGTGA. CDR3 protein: CASSPVGTGLD.

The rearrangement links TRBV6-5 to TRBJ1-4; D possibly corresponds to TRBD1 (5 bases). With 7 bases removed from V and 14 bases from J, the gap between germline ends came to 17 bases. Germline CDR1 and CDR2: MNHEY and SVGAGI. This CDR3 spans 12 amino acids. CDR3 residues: CASTPNRQTLFF. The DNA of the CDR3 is TGTGCCAGCACCCCCAACCGACAGACCCTGTTTTTT.